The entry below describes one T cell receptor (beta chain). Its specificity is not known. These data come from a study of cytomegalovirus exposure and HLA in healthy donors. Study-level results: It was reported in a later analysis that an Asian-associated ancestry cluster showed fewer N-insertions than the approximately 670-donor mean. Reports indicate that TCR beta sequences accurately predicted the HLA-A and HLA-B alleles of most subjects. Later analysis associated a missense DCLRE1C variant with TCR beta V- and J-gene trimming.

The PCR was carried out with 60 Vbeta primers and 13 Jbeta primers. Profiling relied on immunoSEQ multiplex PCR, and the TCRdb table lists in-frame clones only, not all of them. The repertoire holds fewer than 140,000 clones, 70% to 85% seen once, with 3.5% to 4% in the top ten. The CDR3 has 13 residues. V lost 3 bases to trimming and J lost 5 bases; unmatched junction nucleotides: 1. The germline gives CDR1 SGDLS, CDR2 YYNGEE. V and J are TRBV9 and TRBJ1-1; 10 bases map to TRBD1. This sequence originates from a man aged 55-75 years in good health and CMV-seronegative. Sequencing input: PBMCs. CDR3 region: CASSADRGTEAFF. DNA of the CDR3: TGTGCCAGCAGCGCGGACAGGGGGACTGAAGCTTTCTTT. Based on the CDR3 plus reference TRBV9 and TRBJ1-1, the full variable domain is DSGVTQTPKHLITATGQRVTLRCSPRSGDLSVYWYQQSLDQGLQFLIQYYNGEERAKGNILERFSAQQFPDLHSELNLSSLELGDSALYFCASSADRGTEAFFGQGTRLTVV.